The 12 T cell receptor beta chains below were found in one sample sequenced in a study of STAT5B mutations in CD4+ large granular lymphocyte leukemia. The repertoire was sequenced with immunoSEQ multiplex PCR; TCRdb's copy has only in-frame clones and lacks some. Of around 35,000 clones in the sample, 68% are singletons; the top ten hold around 1.7%. Source material: CD4+ T cells from blood buffy coats. These receptors originate from a human donor in good health.

This clone appeared a few times. The CDR3: CASSQVLSGTGYTF. Here the CDR3 DNA reads TGTGCCAGCAGCCAAGTATTGTCAGGGACAGGCTACACCTTC. This rearrangement joins TRBV4-2 to TRBJ1-2; D is possibly TRBD1 (6 bases). V dropped 1 base and J dropped 8 bases, with 14 bases sitting between them. The CDR3 has 14 residues. From germline, CDR1 is LGHNA and CDR2 YNFKEQ.

This clone appeared a single time. The rearrangement joins TRBV6-6 to TRBJ1-3; 7 bases line up with TRBD1. Germline-derived CDR1 and CDR2 are MNHNY and SVGAGI (reference sequence). The CDR3 is 13 amino acids. Unmatched junction bases numbered 6, after V lost 7 bases and J lost 6 bases. The CDR3 DNA reads as TGTGCCAGCACCTCCCAGGGGGAAAACACCATATATTTT. Protein sequence: CASTSQGENTIYF.

The chain couples TRBV21-1 to TRBJ2-5; the table's D call TRBD1 went unverified against the DNA. TRBV21-1 is assigned pseudogene status. The CDR3 length is 14 residues. The CDR3 protein is CASSRLQAEETQYF. The CDR3 DNA reads TGTGCCAGCAGCAGGCTCCAGGCCGAAGAGACCCAGTACTTC.

This chain links TRBV10-3 with TRBJ2-5, with 9 nucleotides matching TRBD2. Germline CDR1 is ENHRY and CDR2 is SYGVKD. Trimming cost V 3 bases and J 5 bases; bases outside gene matches: 4. The CDR3 contains 14 residues. Written as DNA, the CDR3 is TGTGCCATCAGTGAAGCGGGGGGTGGGGAGACCCAGTACTTC. Residues: CAISEAGGGETQYF.

The chain has TRBV7-9 and TRBJ2-2; D ambiguous. The ends were cut back, 0 bases at V and 2 bases at J, with 7 bases in the middle. Germline-derived CDR1 and CDR2 are SEHNR and FQNEAQ (reference sequence). The length of the CDR3 is 15 residues. CDR3 residues: CASSLAWGNTGELFF. The CDR3 DNA sequence: TGTGCCAGCAGCTTAGCGTGGGGAAACACCGGGGAGCTGTTTTTT.

This CDR3 is CASSARGQDSPNEQFF. The CDR3 bases are TGTGCCAGCAGCGCCCGCGGACAGGACAGTCCCAATGAGCAGTTCTTC. J is TRBJ2-1 and V is TRBV9; 7 positions match TRBD1. The CDR3 has 16 residues. Germline V gives CDR1 SGDLS, CDR2 YYNGEE. V lost 3 bases, J lost 6 bases, and 12 bases stayed unmatched. Complete variable domain (other parts from reference TRBV9 and TRBJ2-1): DSGVTQTPKHLITATGQRVTLRCSPRSGDLSVYWYQQSLDQGLQFLIQYYNGEERAKGNILERFSAQQFPDLHSELNLSSLELGDSALYFCASSARGQDSPNEQFFGPGTRLTVL.

Written as DNA, the CDR3 is TGTGCCAGCAGTGAATATTCACGGCAGGGGGCTAATTCACCCCTCCACTTT. Protein sequence: CASSEYSRQGANSPLHF. J is TRBJ1-6 and V is TRBV25-1; 8 bases are a match to TRBD1. This CDR3 comprises 17 residues. The trim removed 0 bases at V and 6 bases at J, leaving 7 bases unmatched. Germline-derived CDR1 and CDR2 are MGHDK and SYGVNS.

This chain joins TRBV7-6 and TRBJ1-1; a weak D match, TRBD1 (5 bases). The CDR3 runs to 16 residues. The V end was cut by 1 base, the J end by 5 bases, with 17 bases between. Germline CDR1 reads SGHVS; CDR2 reads FNYEAQ. CDR3 loop: CASSLGGGREGTEAFF. The CDR3 region has the DNA TGTGCCAGCAGCTTAGGGGGGGGGAGAGAGGGAACTGAAGCTTTCTTT. Complete variable domain (other parts from reference TRBV7-6 and TRBJ1-1): GAGVSQSPRYKVTKRGQDVALRCDPISGHVSLYWYRQALGQGPEFLTYFNYEAQQDKSGLPNDRFSAERPEGSISTLTIQRTEQRDSAMYRCASSLGGGREGTEAFFGQGTRLTVV.

The V gene is TRBV5-4, the J gene TRBJ1-2; no clear D. There are 14 residues in the CDR3. V dropped 4 bases and J dropped 3 bases, with 13 bases sitting between them. Germline V gene sequence: CDR1 SGHNT, CDR2 YYREEE (reference sequence). The CDR3 region has the DNA TGTGCCAGCAGCCTTGACCAAGGCGACTATGGCTACACCTTC. Amino acid sequence: CASSLDQGDYGYTF.

The chain employs TRBV5-1 and TRBJ1-4, with D unresolved. The V gene lost 0 bases and the J gene lost 5 bases, with 11 bases spanning the gap. This CDR3 region has 15 residues. Germline V lookup: CDR1 SGHRS, CDR2 YFSETQ. CDR3 sequence: CASSLARLMNEKLFF. The CDR3 DNA reads TGCGCCAGCAGCTTGGCCAGATTGATGAATGAAAAACTGTTTTTT.

V usage is TRBV6-4 and J usage is TRBJ2-7; perhaps D is TRBD1 or TRBD2 (5 bases each). Trimming took off 7 bases at V and 0 bases at J, with 13 bases between the two ends. CDR1 is MRHNA and CDR2 is SNTAGT in the germline V gene. There are 14 residues in the CDR3. The CDR3 region is CASIWGRDSYEQYF. The CDR3 bases are TGTGCCAGCATTTGGGGACGAGACTCCTACGAGCAGTACTTC.

The chain recombines TRBV10-3 with TRBJ1-1, with 7 bases fitting TRBD1. V lost 7 bases and J lost 5; bases outside the gene matches: 10. The germline V gene encodes CDR1 ENHRY and CDR2 SYGVKD. This CDR3 spans 14 amino acids. The CDR3 DNA is TGTGCCATCACCCAGACAGGGACGGGGACTGAAGCTTTCTTT. The encoded protein is CAITQTGTGTEAFF.